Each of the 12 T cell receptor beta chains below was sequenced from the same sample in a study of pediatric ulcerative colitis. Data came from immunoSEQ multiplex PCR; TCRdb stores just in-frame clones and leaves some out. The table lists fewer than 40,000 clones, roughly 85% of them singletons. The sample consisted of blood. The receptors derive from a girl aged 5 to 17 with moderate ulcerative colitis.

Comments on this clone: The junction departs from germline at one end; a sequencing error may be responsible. This CDR3 is CASSPGRVNEKLFF. The CDR3 DNA sequence: TGTGCCAGCTCACCAGGCAGGGTTAATGAGAAACTGTTTTTT. The chain combines TRBV18 with TRBJ1-4; a possible D gene is TRBD1 (5 bases). The germline V gene encodes CDR1 KGHSH and CDR2 LQKENI. The CDR3 loop spans 14 amino acids.

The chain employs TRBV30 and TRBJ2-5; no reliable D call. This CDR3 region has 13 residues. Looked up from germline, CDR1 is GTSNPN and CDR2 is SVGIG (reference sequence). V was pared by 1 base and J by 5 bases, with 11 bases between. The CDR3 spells CAWSGQVRETQYF. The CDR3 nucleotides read TGTGCCTGGAGTGGCCAAGTTCGGGAGACCCAGTACTTC.

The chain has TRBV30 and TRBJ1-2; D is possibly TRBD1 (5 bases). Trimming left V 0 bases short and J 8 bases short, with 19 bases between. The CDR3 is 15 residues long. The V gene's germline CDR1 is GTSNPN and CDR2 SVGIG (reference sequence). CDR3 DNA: TGTGCCTGGAGTGTAGGGCCCGGGACCCATTGGGGCTACACCTTC. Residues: CAWSVGPGTHWGYTF.

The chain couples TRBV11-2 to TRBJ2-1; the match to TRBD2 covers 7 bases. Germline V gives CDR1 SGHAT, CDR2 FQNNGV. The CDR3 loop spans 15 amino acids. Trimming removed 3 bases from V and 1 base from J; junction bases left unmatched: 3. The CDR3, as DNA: TGTGCCAGCAGCTTGAAGGGAGGGTCCTACAATGAGCAGTTCTTC. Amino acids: CASSLKGGSYNEQFF.

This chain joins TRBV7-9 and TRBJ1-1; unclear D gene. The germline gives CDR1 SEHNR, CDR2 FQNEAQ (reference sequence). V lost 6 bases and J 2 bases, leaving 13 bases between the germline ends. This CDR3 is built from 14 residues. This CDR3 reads CASRSWERNTEAFF. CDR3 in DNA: TGTGCCAGCAGGTCTTGGGAGCGAAACACTGAAGCTTTCTTT.

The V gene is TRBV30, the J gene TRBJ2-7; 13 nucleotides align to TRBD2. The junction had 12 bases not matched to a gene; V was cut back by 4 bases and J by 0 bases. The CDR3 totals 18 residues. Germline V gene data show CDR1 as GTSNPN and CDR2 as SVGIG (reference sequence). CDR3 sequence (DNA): TGTGCCTGGACCTCCCCCTCGGGGACTAGCGGGAACTCCTACGAGCAGTACTTC. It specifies CAWTSPSGTSGNSYEQYF.

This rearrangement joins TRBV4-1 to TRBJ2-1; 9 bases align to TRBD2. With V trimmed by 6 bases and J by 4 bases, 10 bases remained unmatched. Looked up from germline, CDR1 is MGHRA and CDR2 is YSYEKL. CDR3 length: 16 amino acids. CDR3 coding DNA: TGCGCCAGCAGTCGCCCCGAGCGGGGGGATTACAATGAGCAGTTCTTC. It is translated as CASSRPERGDYNEQFF.

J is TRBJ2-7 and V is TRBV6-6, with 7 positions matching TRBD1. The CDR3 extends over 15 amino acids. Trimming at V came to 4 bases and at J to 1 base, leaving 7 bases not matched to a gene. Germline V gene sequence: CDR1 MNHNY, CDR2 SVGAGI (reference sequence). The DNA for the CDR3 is TGTGCCAGCAGTTTCCGACAGGGTACTTCCTACGAGCAGTACTTC. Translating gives CASSFRQGTSYEQYF.

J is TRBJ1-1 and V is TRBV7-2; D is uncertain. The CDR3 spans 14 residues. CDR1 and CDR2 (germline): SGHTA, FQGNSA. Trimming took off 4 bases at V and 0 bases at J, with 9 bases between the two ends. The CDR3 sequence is CASSSTPVNTEAFF. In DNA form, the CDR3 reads TGTGCCAGCAGCTCAACACCGGTGAACACTGAAGCTTTCTTT.

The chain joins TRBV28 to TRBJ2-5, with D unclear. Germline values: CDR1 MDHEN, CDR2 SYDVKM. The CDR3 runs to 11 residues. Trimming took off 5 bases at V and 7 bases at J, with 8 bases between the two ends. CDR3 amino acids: CASSPTGTQYF. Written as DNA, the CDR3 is TGTGCCAGCAGTCCTACGGGGACCCAGTACTTC.

The CDR3: CASSDPGDGYTF. DNA of the CDR3: TGTGCCAGCAGTGACCCAGGCGATGGCTACACCTTC. The gene calls are TRBV2 and TRBJ1-2; D gene unclear. Germline assignment: CDR1 SNHLY and CDR2 FYNNEI. CDR3 length: 12 residues. Deletions cut 3 bases from V and 6 bases from J, with 8 bases between.

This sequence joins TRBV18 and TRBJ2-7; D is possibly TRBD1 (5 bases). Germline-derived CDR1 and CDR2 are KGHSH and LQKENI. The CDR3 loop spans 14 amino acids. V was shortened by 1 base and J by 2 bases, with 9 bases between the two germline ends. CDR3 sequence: CASSPQTGTYEQYF. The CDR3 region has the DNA TGTGCCAGCTCACCACAAACAGGAACCTACGAGCAGTACTTC.